This T cell receptor (beta chain) emerged from a study of post-analysis software for immune sequencing data. Across the whole study: Disease courses included relapsing-remitting, secondary progressive and progressive-relapsing multiple sclerosis.

Unique molecular identifiers were present in the TCR beta cDNA libraries. TCRdb itself ran the PCR reads through MiXCR, one entry per CDR3 protein. The data hold roughly 800,000 distinct CDR3 sequences, with more than 45% observed a single time. This clonotype has a handful of counts. The antigen is not known. This CDR3 has 15 amino acids. Germline V gene lookup returns CDR1 SGHTA and CDR2 FQGNSA. Points from the study as a whole: Patients had higher frequencies than controls of about five TRBV segments, including TRBV5-6, TRBV5-1 and TRBV20-1.

Sequencing was performed on blood. The gene calls are TRBV7-2 and TRBJ2-7; TRBD2 agrees at 7 bases. The J call may be wrong; the DNA end is better matched by TRBJ2-5. The source of this sequence is a girl aged 10 to 17 with multiple sclerosis. This CDR3 reads CASSLGAGAPETQYF. Written as DNA, the CDR3 is TGTGCCAGCAGCTTAGGGGCGGGAGCTCCGGAGACCCAGTACTTC.